The next 26 T cell receptor beta chains were all read from a single sample in a study of vaccination effects on CD4 cells after COVID-19 (dated 2022 in TCRdb). The ViraFEST assay stimulated PBMC with viral peptide pools and then used TCR sequencing to identify antigen-specific CD4+ T cell clonotypes by expansion. After 10 to 11 days of culture, CD4+ T cells were isolated with the EasySep CD4+ T cell isolation kit. Convalescent patients had PCR-confirmed SARS-CoV-2 infection between March and December 2020, before Alpha, Beta and Delta variants emerged in the United States. These receptors' targets are unknown. Library creation used the immunoSEQ multiplex PCR assay. Entries here come from immuneACCESS through TCRdb and include only in-frame sequences with V and J called. Some clones fail to appear in such tables; in the studies checked, an unresolved V gene covers under half of the shortfall, and the cause of the remainder is unknown. Across this sample there are roughly 73,000 clones, with 65% to 75% seen only once. The top ten clonotypes cover about 5% of the sample.

Sample: CD4+ T cells from PBMCs cultured with HIV peptides, taken before COVID-19 vaccination. This sample's cell subset or site label indicates: HIV-1 Nef peptide pool negative control/reference culture. Receptors originate from a human donor who had a prior SARS-CoV-2 infection.

This rearrangement joins TRBV5-5 to TRBJ2-3; D may be TRBD1 (5 bases). This CDR3 has 15 residues. V lost 5 bases, J lost 3 bases, and 16 bases lay in between. Looked up from germline, CDR1 is SGHKS and CDR2 is YYEKEE (reference sequence). CDR3 sequence reads: CASRQQGHSTDTQYF. The CDR3 nucleotides read TGTGCCAGCAGGCAGCAGGGTCATTCGACAGATACGCAGTATTTT.

There are a few counts of this clone. Relative to the germline gene, one junction end is altered; a read error may explain this. The chain has TRBV5-8 and TRBJ2-1; 12 bases align to TRBD2. The CDR3 consists of 15 residues. Germline V lookup: CDR1 SGHTS, CDR2 YDEGEE. For the CDR3, the DNA is TGTGCCAGCAGCTTGGTTCTAGCGGGAGGGTATTCGGCACTCTTC. Protein sequence: CASSLVLAGGYSALF.

This chain uses TRBV5-6 with TRBJ2-3; D is unclear. The V end was cut by 4 bases, the J end by 3 bases, with 12 bases between. Germline loops: CDR1 SGHDT, CDR2 YYEEEE. This CDR3 has 14 amino acids. CDR3 nucleotides: TGTGCCAGCAGCGAGAGTGTCGGGACAGATACGCAGTATTTT. Amino acids: CASSESVGTDTQYF.

Only a few counts were recorded for this clone. The chain carries TRBV6-5 and TRBJ1-6; 8 bases map to TRBD1. Trimming at V came to 2 bases and at J to 8 bases, leaving 5 bases not matched to a gene. CDR1 MNHEY and CDR2 SVGAGI come from the germline V gene. The CDR3 covers 15 residues. CDR3: CASSYHGQGYSPLHF. CDR3 DNA: TGTGCCAGCAGTTACCACGGACAGGGTTATTCACCCCTCCACTTT.

The J gene is TRBJ1-2, the V gene TRBV6-2 or TRBV6-3, with 7 bases matching TRBD1. Germline CDR1 and CDR2: MNHEY and SVGEGT. The J segment lost 4 bases and the V segment lost 4 bases, leaving 18 bases of the junction unmatched. The CDR3 has 18 residues. CDR3 sequence reads: CASSFLPWETGFLYGYTF. DNA for the CDR3: TGTGCCAGCAGTTTTCTACCGTGGGAGACAGGGTTTCTCTATGGCTACACCTTC.

This chain connects TRBV18 to TRBJ1-6, with D perhaps TRBD1 (5 bases). The CDR3 loop spans 13 amino acids. V gave up 6 bases and J gave up 8 bases, with 11 bases separating them. The V gene's germline CDR1 is KGHSH and CDR2 LQKENI. The CDR3 loop reads CASSGAGDSPLHF. CDR3 DNA sequence: TGTGCCAGCTCCGGGGCTGGGGATTCACCCCTCCACTTT.

This clone has just a few counts. The chain recombines TRBV12-5 with TRBJ2-1; TRBD2 matches 12 bases. Looked up from germline, CDR1 is LGHNT and CDR2 is FRNRAP. The length of the CDR3 is 21 residues. V lost 0 bases to trimming and J lost 0 bases; unmatched junction nucleotides: 12. CDR3 sequence reads: CASGLVPRWTSGASSYNEQFF. The CDR3 DNA sequence: TGTGCTAGTGGTTTGGTACCCCGGTGGACTAGCGGGGCCAGCTCCTACAATGAGCAGTTCTTC.

V gene TRBV30 combines with J gene TRBJ1-2; 8 nucleotides align to TRBD1. Germline CDR1 and CDR2: GTSNPN and SVGIG (reference sequence). The CDR3 length is 13 residues. V lost 3 bases and J lost 7; bases outside the gene matches: 7. CDR3: CAWSRDRGGGYTF. CDR3 bases: TGTGCCTGGAGCCGAGACAGGGGAGGTGGCTACACCTTC.

In this sample, this clone turned up a few times. The chain joins TRBV6-2 or TRBV6-3 to TRBJ1-5; 9 bases agree with TRBD1. V shed 4 bases, J shed 0 bases, and the junction held 4 bases outside the gene matches. This CDR3 has 16 amino acids. Germline CDR1 MNHEY, CDR2 SVGEGT. For the CDR3, the DNA is TGTGCCAGCAGTTTTGGGACAGGGATTAGCAATCAGCCCCAGCATTTT. It encodes CASSFGTGISNQPQHF.

This clone was counted a single time. The rearrangement joins TRBV27 to TRBJ2-5; D call uncertain. The germline V gene encodes CDR1 MNHEY and CDR2 SMNVEV (reference sequence). The V gene lost 3 bases and the J gene lost 3 bases, with 8 bases spanning the gap. The CDR3 runs to 13 residues. The CDR3 DNA follows: TGTGCCAGCAGTTTGGGTCCCAAAGAGACCCAGTACTTC. Translating it yields CASSLGPKETQYF.

This sequence joins TRBV18 and TRBJ1-1; 8 bases agree with TRBD1. The CDR3 covers 14 residues. The V and J ends lost 3 bases and 2 bases, in that order; junction bases with no gene match: 2. Germline V gene sequence: CDR1 KGHSH, CDR2 LQKENI. CDR3: CASSPQGANTEAFF. In DNA form, the CDR3 reads TGTGCCAGCTCACCCCAGGGGGCTAACACTGAAGCTTTCTTT.

The V and J genes are TRBV3-1 (or the pseudogene TRBV3-2) and TRBJ2-5; no firm D call. V lost 4 bases to trimming and J lost 1 base, with 7 bases between them. Germline V gives CDR1 LGHDT, CDR2 YNNKEL (reference sequence). The CDR3 is made up of 13 amino acids. The CDR3 DNA reads as TGTGCCAGCAGCCTTGTTCTCCAAGAGACCCAGTACTTC. This codes for CASSLVLQETQYF.

The chain joins TRBV7-2 to TRBJ2-3; 11 nucleotides line up with TRBD2. The CDR3 is 18 amino acids. Germline CDR1 and CDR2: SGHTA and FQGNSA. With 1 base clipped from V and 1 base from J, the junction kept 7 bases outside the gene matches. This CDR3 reads CASSLVRVLAGGTDTQYF. In nucleotides, the CDR3 is TGTGCCAGCAGCTTAGTTAGGGTACTAGCGGGGGGCACAGATACGCAGTATTTT.

The rearrangement links TRBV19 to TRBJ2-3; D may be TRBD2 (5 bases). CDR3 size: 16 residues. Trimming took 1 base from V and 4 from J, leaving 15 bases between them. Germline CDR1 LNHDA, CDR2 SQIVND (reference sequence). CDR3 coding DNA: TGTGCCAGTAGTATAGGCTCCCTCCCCGGGGCAGATACGCAGTATTTT. Translated, it gives CASSIGSLPGADTQYF. Supplemented by reference TRBV19 and TRBJ2-3, the full variable domain reads DGGITQSPKYLFRKEGQNVTLSCEQNLNHDAMYWYRQDPGQGLRLIYYSQIVNDFQKGDIAEGYSVSREKKESFPLTVTSAQKNPTAFYLCASSIGSLPGADTQYFGPGTRLTVL.

The chain recombines TRBV7-2 with TRBJ2-1, with TRBD2 matching 8 bases. The CDR3 extends over 15 amino acids. V gave up 3 bases and J gave up 7 bases; unmatched junction bases: 8. Germline loops: CDR1 SGHTA, CDR2 FQGNSA. The CDR3 spells CASSFFSAGDNEQFF. DNA of the CDR3: TGTGCCAGCAGCTTCTTCTCAGCGGGGGATAATGAGCAGTTCTTC.

The rearrangement joins TRBV3-1 (or the pseudogene TRBV3-2) to TRBJ2-7, with D possibly matching TRBD1 (5 bases). This CDR3 is built from 15 residues. Germline V gene lookup returns CDR1 LGHDT and CDR2 YNNKEL (reference sequence). The V end was cut by 1 base, the J end by 0 bases, with 10 bases between. The CDR3 nucleotides read TGTGCCAGCAGCCAAGTTCCGACAGTCTCCTACGAGCAGTACTTC. Translating it yields CASSQVPTVSYEQYF.

The V call is TRBV5-1, the J call TRBJ2-7; D possibly corresponds to TRBD1 (5 bases). The CDR3 totals 13 residues. V lost 4 bases, J lost 6 bases, and 14 bases lay in between. CDR1 and CDR2 from the germline V gene are SGHRS and YFSETQ. The chain's CDR3 is CASSTGPTGEQYF. CDR3 nucleotide sequence: TGCGCCAGCAGCACCGGACCCACAGGCGAGCAGTACTTC.

Written as DNA, the CDR3 is TGTGCCAGCAGCACCACTCTCGGCGGCTACAATGAGCAGTTCTTC. Amino acids: CASSTTLGGYNEQFF. The rearrangement uses TRBV11-2 and TRBJ2-1; D call uncertain. V gave up 5 bases and J gave up 3 bases, with 14 bases separating them. CDR1 is SGHAT and CDR2 is FQNNGV in the germline V gene. The CDR3 loop spans 15 amino acids.

This chain uses TRBV7-3 with TRBJ2-1; TRBD1 might be the D (5 bases). The CDR3 spans 15 residues. The ends were cut back, 5 bases at V and 5 bases at J, with 16 bases in the middle. Germline loops: CDR1 SGHTA, CDR2 FQGTGA. CDR3 sequence reads: CASSQSLGQHNEQFF. Written as DNA, the CDR3 is TGTGCCAGCAGCCAATCGCTGGGGCAGCACAATGAGCAGTTCTTC.

V gene TRBV3-1 (or the pseudogene TRBV3-2) combines with J gene TRBJ2-3, with D hard to call. Deletions cut 4 bases from V and 2 bases from J, with 4 bases between. The CDR3 is made up of 12 amino acids. Germline-derived CDR1 and CDR2 are LGHDT and YNNKEL (reference sequence). The CDR3 DNA reads as TGTGCCAGCAGCCGGCACACAGATACGCAGTATTTT. Protein sequence: CASSRHTDTQYF.

As DNA, the CDR3 is TGTGCCAGCTCACCACGTGGGGGGCAGGAAGCTGAAGCTTTCTTT. Translated, it gives CASSPRGGQEAEAFF. J is TRBJ1-1 and V is TRBV18, with D possibly TRBD1 on 6 matching bases. The germline V and J ends were trimmed by 1 base and 6 bases, with 15 bases remaining between them. The CDR3 is 15 amino acids. Germline V gene data show CDR1 as KGHSH and CDR2 as LQKENI. The whole variable domain, remainder taken from reference TRBV18 and TRBJ1-1, is NAGVMQNPRHLVRRRGQEARLRCSPMKGHSHVYWYRQLPEEGLKFMVYLQKENIIDESGMPKERFSAEFPKEGPSILRIQQVVRGDSAAYFCASSPRGGQEAEAFFGQGTRLTVV.

This chain uses TRBV15 with TRBJ1-2; tentative D call: TRBD1 (6 bases). This CDR3 contains 14 residues. Germline V gene data show CDR1 as LNHNV and CDR2 as YYDKDF (reference sequence). The V gene lost 0 bases and the J gene lost 4 bases, with 9 bases spanning the gap. This chain's CDR3 is CATSRDKDSYGYTF. The DNA of the CDR3 is TGTGCCACCAGCAGAGATAAGGACAGCTATGGCTACACCTTC.

The CDR3 sequence is CASSVGGRSDTQYF. The CDR3 DNA follows: TGTGCCAGCAGCGTAGGGGGGAGGTCAGATACGCAGTATTTT. V is TRBV9 and J is TRBJ2-3; a possible D gene is TRBD2 (6 bases). This CDR3 is built from 14 residues. Trimming pared 0 bases from V and 4 bases from J, leaving 9 bases between. Germline V gene data show CDR1 as SGDLS and CDR2 as YYNGEE.

V and J are TRBV11-1 and TRBJ2-1; 8 bases align to TRBD1. This CDR3 is 13 amino acids long. Germline V gene sequence: CDR1 SGHAT, CDR2 FQDESV (reference sequence). The V and J ends lost 5 bases and 8 bases, in that order; junction bases with no gene match: 5. CDR3 region: CASSRNRGDEQFF. CDR3 nucleotides: TGTGCCAGCAGCCGGAACAGGGGGGATGAGCAGTTCTTC. The complete variable domain, with remaining parts taken from reference TRBV11-1 and TRBJ2-1, reads EAEVAQSPRYKITEKSQAVAFWCDPISGHATLYWYRQILGQGPELLVQFQDESVVDDSQLPKDRFSAERLKGVDSTLKIQPAELGDSAMYLCASSRNRGDEQFFGPGTRLTVL.

This sequence joins TRBV6-5 and TRBJ2-7; 8 bases map to TRBD1. Germline CDR1 is MNHEY and CDR2 is SVGAGI. This CDR3 spans 13 amino acids. The junction had 4 bases not matched to a gene; V was cut back by 6 bases and J by 3 bases. The CDR3 region has the DNA TGTGCCAGCAGCCGGACAGGGAGCTACGAGCAGTACTTC. Translating it yields CASSRTGSYEQYF.

The CDR3 is CASTIDGSYEQYF. The CDR3 region has the DNA TGTGCCAGCACCATAGACGGCTCCTACGAGCAGTACTTC. The chain couples TRBV2 to TRBJ2-7; the D is unclear. V was pared by 7 bases and J by 0 bases, with 10 bases between. The CDR3 spans 13 residues. Germline values: CDR1 SNHLY, CDR2 FYNNEI.